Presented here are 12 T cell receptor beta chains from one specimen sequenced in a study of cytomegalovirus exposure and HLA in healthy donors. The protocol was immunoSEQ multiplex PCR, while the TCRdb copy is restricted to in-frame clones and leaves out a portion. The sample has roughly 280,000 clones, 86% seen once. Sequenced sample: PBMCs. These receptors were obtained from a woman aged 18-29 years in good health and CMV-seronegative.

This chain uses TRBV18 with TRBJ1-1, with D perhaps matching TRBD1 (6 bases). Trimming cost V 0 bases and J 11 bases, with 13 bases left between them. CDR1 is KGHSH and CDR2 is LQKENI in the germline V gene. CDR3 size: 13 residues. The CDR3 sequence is CASSPPTGIAAFF. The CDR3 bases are TGTGCCAGCTCACCACCCACAGGGATCGCGGCTTTCTTT.

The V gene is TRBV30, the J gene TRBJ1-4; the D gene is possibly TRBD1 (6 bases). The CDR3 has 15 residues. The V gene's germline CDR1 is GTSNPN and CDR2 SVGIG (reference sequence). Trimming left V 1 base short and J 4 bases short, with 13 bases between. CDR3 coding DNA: TGTGCCTGGAGTGCCACATGGGACAATAATGAAAAACTGTTTTTT. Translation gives CAWSATWDNNEKLFF.

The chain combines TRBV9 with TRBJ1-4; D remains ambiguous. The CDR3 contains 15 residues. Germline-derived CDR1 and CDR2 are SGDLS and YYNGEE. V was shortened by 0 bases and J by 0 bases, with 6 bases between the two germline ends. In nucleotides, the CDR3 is TGTGCCAGCAGCGTAGTCGACACAACTAATGAAAAACTGTTTTTT. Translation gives CASSVVDTTNEKLFF.

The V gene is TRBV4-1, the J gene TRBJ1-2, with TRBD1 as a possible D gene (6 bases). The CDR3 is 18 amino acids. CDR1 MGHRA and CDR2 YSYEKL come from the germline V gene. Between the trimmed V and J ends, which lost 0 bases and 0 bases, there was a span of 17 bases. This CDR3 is CASSQDSWTAHSNYGYTF. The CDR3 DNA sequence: TGCGCCAGCAGCCAAGATTCGTGGACAGCCCATTCTAACTATGGCTACACCTTC.

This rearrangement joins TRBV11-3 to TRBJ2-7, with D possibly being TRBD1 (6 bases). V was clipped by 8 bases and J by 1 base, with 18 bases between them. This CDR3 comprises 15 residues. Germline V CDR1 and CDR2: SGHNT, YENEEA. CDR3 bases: TGTGCCAGCTCCCCGACCGGGACACCTTCCTACGAGCAGTACTTC. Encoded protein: CASSPTGTPSYEQYF.

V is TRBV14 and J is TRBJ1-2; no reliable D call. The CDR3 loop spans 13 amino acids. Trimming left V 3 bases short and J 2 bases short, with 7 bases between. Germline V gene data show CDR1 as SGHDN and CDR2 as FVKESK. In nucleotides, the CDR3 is TGTGCCAGCAGCCATGCGGTAAACTATGGCTACACCTTC. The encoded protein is CASSHAVNYGYTF.

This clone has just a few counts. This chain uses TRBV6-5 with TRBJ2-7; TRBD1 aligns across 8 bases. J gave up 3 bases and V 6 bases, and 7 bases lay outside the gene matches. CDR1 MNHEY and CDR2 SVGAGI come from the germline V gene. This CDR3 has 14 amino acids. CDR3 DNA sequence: TGTGCCAGCAGACTCTACAGGGGGATCTACGAGCAGTACTTC. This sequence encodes CASRLYRGIYEQYF.

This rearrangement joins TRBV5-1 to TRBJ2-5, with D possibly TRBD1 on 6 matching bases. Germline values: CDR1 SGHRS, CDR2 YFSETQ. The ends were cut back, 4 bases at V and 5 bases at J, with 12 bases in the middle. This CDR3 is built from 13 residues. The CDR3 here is CASSLIGGETQYF. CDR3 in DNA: TGCGCCAGCAGCCTCATAGGGGGTGAGACCCAGTACTTC.

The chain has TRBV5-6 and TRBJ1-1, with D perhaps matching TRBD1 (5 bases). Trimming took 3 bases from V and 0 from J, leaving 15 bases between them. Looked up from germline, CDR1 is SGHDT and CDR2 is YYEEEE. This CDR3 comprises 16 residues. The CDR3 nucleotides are TGTGCCAGCAGCTCGGCGACCGGGACTGTGAACACTGAAGCTTTCTTT. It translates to CASSSATGTVNTEAFF.

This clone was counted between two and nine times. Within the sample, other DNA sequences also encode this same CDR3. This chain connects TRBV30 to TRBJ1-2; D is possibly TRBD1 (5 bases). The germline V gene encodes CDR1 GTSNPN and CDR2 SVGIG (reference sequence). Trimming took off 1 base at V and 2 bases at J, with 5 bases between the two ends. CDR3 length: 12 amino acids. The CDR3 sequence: CAWSAGNYGYTF. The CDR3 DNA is TGTGCCTGGAGTGCAGGGAACTATGGCTACACCTTC.

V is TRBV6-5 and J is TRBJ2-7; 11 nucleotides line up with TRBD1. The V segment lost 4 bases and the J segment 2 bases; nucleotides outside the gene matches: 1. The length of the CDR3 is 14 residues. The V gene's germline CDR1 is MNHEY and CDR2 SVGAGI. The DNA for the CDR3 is TGTGCCAGCAGTTGGGACAGGGGGGCCTACGAGCAGTACTTC. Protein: CASSWDRGAYEQYF.

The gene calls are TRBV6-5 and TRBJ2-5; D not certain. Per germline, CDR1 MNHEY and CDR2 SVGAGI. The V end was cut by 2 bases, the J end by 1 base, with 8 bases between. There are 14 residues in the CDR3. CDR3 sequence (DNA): TGTGCCAGCAGTTACACGCTATCCCAAGAGACCCAGTACTTC. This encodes CASSYTLSQETQYF.